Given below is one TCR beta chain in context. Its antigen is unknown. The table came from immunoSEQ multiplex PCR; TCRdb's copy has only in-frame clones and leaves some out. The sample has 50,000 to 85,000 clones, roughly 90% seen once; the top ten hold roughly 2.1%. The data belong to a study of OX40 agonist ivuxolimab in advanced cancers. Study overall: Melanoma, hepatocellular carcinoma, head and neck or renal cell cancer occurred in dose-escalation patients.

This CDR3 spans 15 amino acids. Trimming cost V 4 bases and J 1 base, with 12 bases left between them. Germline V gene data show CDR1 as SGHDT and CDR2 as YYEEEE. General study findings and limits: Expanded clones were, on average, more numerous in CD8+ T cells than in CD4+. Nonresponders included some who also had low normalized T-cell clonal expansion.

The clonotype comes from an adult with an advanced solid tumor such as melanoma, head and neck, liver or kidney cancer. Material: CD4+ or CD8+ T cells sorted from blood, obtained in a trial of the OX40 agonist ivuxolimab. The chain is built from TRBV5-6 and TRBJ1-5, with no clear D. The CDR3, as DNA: TGTGCCAGCAGCGGGAAGGGCGGCAGCAATCAGCCCCAGCATTTT. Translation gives CASSGKGGSNQPQHF.